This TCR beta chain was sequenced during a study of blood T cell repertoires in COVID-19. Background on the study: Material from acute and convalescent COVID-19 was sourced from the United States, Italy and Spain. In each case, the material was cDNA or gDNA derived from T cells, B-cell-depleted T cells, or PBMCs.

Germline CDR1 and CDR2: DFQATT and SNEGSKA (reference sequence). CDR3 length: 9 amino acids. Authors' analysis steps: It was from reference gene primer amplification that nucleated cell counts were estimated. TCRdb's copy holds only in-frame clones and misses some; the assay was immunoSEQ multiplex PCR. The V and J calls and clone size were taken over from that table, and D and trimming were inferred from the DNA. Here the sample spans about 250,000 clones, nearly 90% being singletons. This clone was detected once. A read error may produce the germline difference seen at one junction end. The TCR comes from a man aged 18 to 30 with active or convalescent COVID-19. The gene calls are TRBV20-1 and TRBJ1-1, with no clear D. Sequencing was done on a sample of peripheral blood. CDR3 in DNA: TGCAGTGACGCGGGTCTTACAAACTTT. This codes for CSDAGLTNF.